This is a list of T cell receptor beta chains from one sample in a study of blood T cell repertoires in COVID-19. The repertoire was sequenced with immunoSEQ multiplex PCR; TCRdb's copy has only in-frame clones and lacks some. The table includes 150,000 or so clones, around 85% detected once. The source material was peripheral blood. All receptors come from a man aged 55-75 years with COVID-19, enrolled during active disease. The CDR3 runs from the conserved cysteine through the conserved F or W. A D gene is named only where the DNA matches it firmly. Clone size is shown for a subset of rows, as once, few, many or a class of expanded clone.

TRBJ2-7	.	.	TRBV10-3	TGTGCCATCAGCTCGGGACACCTCTACGAGCAGTACTTC	CAISSGHLYEQYF
TRBJ2-7	.	.	TRBV6-1	TGTGCCAGCAGTGAAATCGGACAGCCCTACGAGCAGTACTTC	CASSEIGQPYEQYF
TRBJ1-2	once	.	TRBV7-3	TGTGCCAGCAGCACCAGAGGGGGGGCCTTGGACGGCTACACCTTC	CASSTRGGALDGYTF
TRBJ1-1	.	.	TRBV11-3	TGTGCCAGCAGCTCCAGGGGCGCGTACACTGAAGCTTTCTTT	CASSSRGAYTEAFF
TRBJ1-1	.	.	TRBV20-1	TGCGGATCACAGAAGAACACTGAAGCTTTCTTT	CGSQKNTEAFF
TRBJ2-5	.	.	TRBV6-6	TGTGCCAGCAGTTACCAGTTTCAAGAGACCCAGTACTTC	CASSYQFQETQYF
TRBJ2-1	few	TRBD2	TRBV7-3	TGTGCCAGCAGCTTAACTAGCGGGAGTGGCTATGAGCAGTTCTTC	CASSLTSGSGYEQFF
TRBJ1-2	.	.	TRBV5-6	TGTGCCAGCAGCTTGACCCCCGGGGGCTACACCTTC	CASSLTPGGYTF
TRBJ1-1	.	TRBD1	TRBV7-6	TGTGCCAGCAGCTTAGTAGGGGGCTTAGACACTGAAGCTTTCTTT	CASSLVGGLDTEAFF
TRBJ2-1	.	.	TRBV11-3	TGTGCCAGCAGCTTAAAGTTTGGGAGAACCCACAATGAGCAGTTCTTC	CASSLKFGRTHNEQFF
TRBJ1-6	.	.	TRBV14	TGTGCCAGCAGCCAAGACTATTATAATTCACCCCTCCACTTT	CASSQDYYNSPLHF
TRBJ2-7	once	TRBD1	TRBV7-2	TGTGCCAGCAGCTTCTTGGTATCGGGATCAGGGGGCTTTTACGAGCAGTACTTC	CASSFLVSGSGGFYEQYF
TRBJ1-2	.	.	TRBV19	TGTGCCAGTAGTCCAGCAGACTGGGACTATGGCTACACCTTC	CASSPADWDYGYTF
TRBJ2-1	.	TRBD2	TRBV5-4	TGTGCCAGCAGCTCGGGACTAGCGGGGGGGGCCCTGGAGCAGTTCTTC	CASSSGLAGGALEQFF
TRBJ1-4	.	.	TRBV5-1	TGCGCCAGCAGCAGGACAGTTGCAACTAATGAAAAACTGTTTTTT	CASSRTVATNEKLFF